This paragraph reports one TCR beta chain. This record comes from a study of blood T cell repertoires in COVID-19. This CDR3 has 14 amino acids. The J segment lost 3 bases and the V segment lost 6 bases, leaving 7 bases of the junction unmatched. Germline V gene sequence: CDR1 KGHSH, CDR2 LQKENI. Libraries were prepared by immunoSEQ multiplex PCR; TCRdb keeps only in-frame clonotypes and omits some of them. The data show tens of thousands of clones, roughly four fifths seen once. Sequenced input: peripheral blood. The chain carries TRBV18 and TRBJ1-2; the match to TRBD1 covers 7 bases. The origin of this receptor is a middle-aged man with acute or convalescent COVID-19. The CDR3 nucleotides are TGTGCCAGCTCTCTTGACAGGGCATACTATGGCTACACCTTC. The encoded protein is CASSLDRAYYGYTF.